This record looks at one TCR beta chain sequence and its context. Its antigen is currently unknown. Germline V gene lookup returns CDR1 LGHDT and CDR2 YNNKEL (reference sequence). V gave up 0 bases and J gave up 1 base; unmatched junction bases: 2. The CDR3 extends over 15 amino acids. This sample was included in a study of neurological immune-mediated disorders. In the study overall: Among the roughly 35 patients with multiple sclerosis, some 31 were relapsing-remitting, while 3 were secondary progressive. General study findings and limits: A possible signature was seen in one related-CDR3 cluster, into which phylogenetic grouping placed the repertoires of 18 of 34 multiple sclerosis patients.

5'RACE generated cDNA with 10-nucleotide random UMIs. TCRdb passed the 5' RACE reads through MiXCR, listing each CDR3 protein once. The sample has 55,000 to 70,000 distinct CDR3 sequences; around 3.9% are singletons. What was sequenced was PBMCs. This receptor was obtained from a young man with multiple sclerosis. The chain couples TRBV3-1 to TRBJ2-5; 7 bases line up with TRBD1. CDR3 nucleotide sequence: TGTGCCAGCAGCCAAGACCAGGGGGTCCAAGAGACCCAGTACTTC. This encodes CASSQDQGVQETQYF.